This T cell receptor beta chain comes out of a study of identical twins. V lost 5 bases to trimming and J lost 0 bases, with 6 bases between them. CDR3 length: 13 residues. Germline CDR1 is LGHNT and CDR2 is FRNRAP. TCRdb reprocessed the 5' RACE reads with MiXCR, giving one entry per CDR3 protein. Here the sample spans a few hundred thousand distinct CDR3 sequences, approximately 8.3% being singletons. Study-wide points: Out-of-frame sharing of TCR alpha in monozygotic twins was underestimated by models. Surplus twin overlap in beta out-of-frame sequences was less pronounced.

As to this clonotype: Its antigen is not identified.

The same sample was also studied in work on yellow fever vaccine responses in identical twins.

The chain joins TRBV12-5 to TRBJ2-3, with D unclear. This TCR was recovered from a woman aged 18 to 35 in good health. The source material was CD8+ T cells sorted from blood. The DNA for the CDR3 is TGTGCTAGTGGTCCCGGCAGCACAGATACGCAGTATTTT. Its translation: CASGPGSTDTQYF.